The 10 T cell receptor beta chains given below trace back to one sample, sequenced in a study of PD-1 blockade in classical Hodgkin lymphoma. TCRdb keeps only in-frame clones here, not all; method: immunoSEQ multiplex PCR. The repertoire consists of roughly 23,000 clones, with 71% occurring once and the leading ten covering approximately 15%. Each patient experienced a relapse that followed autologous stem cell transplantation, and brentuximab vedotin exposure varied. Sequenced material: peripheral blood mononuclear cells (PBMCs), taken at baseline. These receptors came from a human donor with classical Hodgkin lymphoma.

The V gene is TRBV7-2, the J gene TRBJ1-1, with D unresolved. Per germline, CDR1 SGHTA and CDR2 FQGNSA. This CDR3 is 12 amino acids long. V shed 3 bases and J shed 0 bases, with 2 bases lying between them. CDR3 in amino acids: CASSFLNTEAFF. The CDR3, as DNA: TGTGCCAGCAGCTTCCTGAACACTGAAGCTTTCTTT.

This clone was detected only once. The V and J genes are TRBV27 and TRBJ2-7; TRBD2 matches at 9 bases. V was clipped by 5 bases and J by 3 bases; unmatched bases: 8. This CDR3 contains 15 residues. Germline V CDR1 and CDR2: MNHEY, SMNVEV (reference sequence). CDR3: CASSTRSGSLYEQYF. The CDR3 region has the DNA TGTGCCAGCAGTACTCGTAGCGGGAGTCTCTACGAGCAGTACTTC.

The chain links TRBV28 to TRBJ1-6; D not certain. V dropped 6 bases and J dropped 6 bases, with 3 bases sitting between them. The CDR3 contains 11 residues. Per the germline V gene, CDR1 is MDHEN and CDR2 is SYDVKM. CDR3 loop: CASSSNSPLHF. CDR3 DNA sequence: TGTGCCAGCAGCTCTAATTCACCCCTCCACTTT.

The genes are TRBV29-1 and TRBJ2-1, with 10 bases identical to TRBD2. This CDR3 spans 18 amino acids. V lost 0 bases to trimming and J lost 5 bases; unmatched junction nucleotides: 13. CDR1 and CDR2 from the germline V gene are SQVTM and ANQGSEA. Here the CDR3 reads CSVEDPGIAGGRDNEQFF. CDR3 bases: TGCAGCGTTGAAGATCCTGGTATAGCGGGAGGAAGAGACAATGAGCAGTTCTTC.

The chain combines TRBV11-2 with TRBJ2-1; D gene uncertain. V gave up 5 bases and J gave up 2 bases, with 13 bases separating them. This CDR3 contains 15 residues. The V gene's germline CDR1 is SGHAT and CDR2 FQNNGV. For the CDR3, the DNA is TGTGCCAGCAGCACTGGACCCTTTGCCTACAATGAGCAGTTCTTC. It encodes CASSTGPFAYNEQFF.

The chain couples TRBV28 to TRBJ1-1; 9 nucleotides match TRBD1. CDR1 and CDR2 from the germline V gene are MDHEN and SYDVKM. The CDR3 has 17 amino acids. Trimming removed 4 bases from V and 0 bases from J; junction bases left unmatched: 9. DNA for the CDR3: TGTGCCAGCAGTTCCCCCGGGACAGGGATCATGAACACTGAAGCTTTCTTT. This gives the protein CASSSPGTGIMNTEAFF.

This clone was recorded at least ten times. The J gene is TRBJ2-1, the V gene TRBV12-5, with 9 positions matching TRBD2. Germline trimming cut 1 base from V and 5 bases from J; bases unmatched to any gene: 3. The CDR3 spans 15 residues. The V gene's germline CDR1 is LGHNT and CDR2 FRNRAP. CDR3 protein: CASGLGLAGNNEQFF. The CDR3 coding sequence is TGTGCTAGTGGTTTGGGCCTAGCGGGAAACAATGAGCAGTTCTTC.

The CDR3 region is CTSSRPSDQETQYF. DNA for the CDR3: TGCACCAGCAGCCGACCTAGCGACCAAGAGACCCAGTACTTC. This chain joins TRBV1 and TRBJ2-5; the table's D call TRBD2 went unverified against the DNA. TRBV1 is described as a pseudogene. The CDR3 extends over 14 amino acids.

The chain employs TRBV5-1 and TRBJ1-1; 8 nucleotides agree with TRBD1. V shed 1 base and J 10 bases; nucleotides not matched to a gene: 6. Germline V gives CDR1 SGHRS, CDR2 YFSETQ. This CDR3 is 13 amino acids long. CDR3 protein: CASSLPDRELAFF. Written as DNA, the CDR3 is TGCGCCAGCAGCTTGCCGGACAGGGAGTTAGCTTTCTTT.

The V gene is TRBV2, the J gene TRBJ1-5; no firm D call. CDR3 size: 15 residues. Trimming pared 3 bases from V and 6 bases from J, leaving 15 bases between. Germline-derived CDR1 and CDR2 are SNHLY and FYNNEI. The CDR3 sequence: CASSERQLSSQPQHF. The CDR3 DNA is TGTGCCAGCAGTGAGCGGCAGTTATCCAGTCAGCCCCAGCATTTT.